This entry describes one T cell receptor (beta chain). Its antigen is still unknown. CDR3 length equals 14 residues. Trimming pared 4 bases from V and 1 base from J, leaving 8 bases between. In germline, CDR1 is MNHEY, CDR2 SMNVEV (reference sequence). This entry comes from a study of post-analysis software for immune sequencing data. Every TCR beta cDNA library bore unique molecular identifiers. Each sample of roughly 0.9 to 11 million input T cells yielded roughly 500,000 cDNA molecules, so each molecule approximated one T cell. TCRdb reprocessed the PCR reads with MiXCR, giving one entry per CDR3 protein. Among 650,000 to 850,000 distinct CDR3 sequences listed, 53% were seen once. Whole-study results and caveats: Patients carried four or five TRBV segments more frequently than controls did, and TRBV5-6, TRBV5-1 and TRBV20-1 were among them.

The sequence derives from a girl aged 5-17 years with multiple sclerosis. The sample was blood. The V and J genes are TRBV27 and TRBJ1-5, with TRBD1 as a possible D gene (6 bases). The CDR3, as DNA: TGTGCCAGCAGTTACAGGGTCAGCAATCAGCCCCAGCATTTT. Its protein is CASSYRVSNQPQHF.